This record looks at one T cell receptor beta chain sequence and its context. The CDR3 covers 14 residues. Germline V gene sequence: CDR1 MNHEY, CDR2 SVGAGI. V was clipped by 6 bases and J by 4 bases; unmatched bases: 7. This record comes from a study of blood T cell repertoires in COVID-19. Study context: Donors in the United States, Italy and Spain gave samples during acute or convalescent COVID-19. Sources were T cells, B-cell-depleted T cells, or PBMCs; the material itself was cDNA or gDNA.

Profiling relied on immunoSEQ multiplex PCR, and the TCRdb table lists in-frame clones only, not all of them. The sample includes 130,000 or so clones, roughly four fifths seen only once; the top ten take around 10%. Sequencing used peripheral blood. This chain uses TRBV6-5 with TRBJ1-2; 8 bases map to TRBD1. The source of this sequence is a human donor in a cohort sampled during active COVID-19. DNA for the CDR3: TGTGCCAGCAGCCACCAAGACAGGGGCTATGGCTACACCTTC. Protein product: CASSHQDRGYGYTF.